These 14 T cell receptor beta chains were all obtained from the same sample, sequenced in a study of long-term antiretroviral therapy in people with HIV. With survey level as its setting, the immunoSEQ assay was v3.0. TCRdb's table, derived via immunoSEQ multiplex PCR, lists solely in-frame clones and lacks some. The sample consists of tens of thousands of clones, approximately 81% of them appearing once. The sample in question was unsorted PBMCs, obtained 1.9 years after starting antiretroviral therapy. All receptors come from a woman between 50 and 59 years old with HIV.

The rearrangement links TRBV11-3 to TRBJ2-1; TRBD1 might be the D (6 bases). V shed 3 bases and J shed 2 bases, with 11 bases lying between them. Germline CDR1 and CDR2: SGHNT and YENEEA. The CDR3 has 15 amino acids. CDR3 protein: CASSLTGNPYNEQFF. Written as DNA, the CDR3 is TGTGCCAGCAGCTTGACAGGCAACCCCTACAATGAGCAGTTCTTC.

The chain recombines TRBV20-1 with TRBJ1-2; tentative D call: TRBD1 (6 bases). The CDR3 sequence is 11 residues long. The germline gives CDR1 DFQATT, CDR2 SNEGSKA (reference sequence). With 6 bases removed from V and 5 bases from J, the gap between germline ends came to 10 bases. CDR3 region: CSARGGYGYTF. The CDR3 nucleotides read TGCAGTGCCCGAGGGGGATATGGCTACACCTTC.

The rearrangement joins TRBV5-6 to TRBJ2-1; no reliable D call. This CDR3 has 15 residues. Germline V gene data show CDR1 as SGHDT and CDR2 as YYEEEE. The ends were cut back, 2 bases at V and 5 bases at J, with 14 bases in the middle. CDR3 sequence (DNA): TGTGCCAGCAGCTTCACGCAGGTGAACAACAATGAGCAGTTCTTC. Its protein is CASSFTQVNNNEQFF.

This rearrangement joins TRBV7-2 to TRBJ1-1; the D is unclear. Germline CDR1 reads SGHTA; CDR2 reads FQGNSA. The CDR3 totals 14 residues. V lost 4 bases and J lost 3, with 12 bases in between. CDR3 nucleotides: TGTGCCAGCAGCTCCCCTTGGACGGACACTGAAGCTTTCTTT. This encodes CASSSPWTDTEAFF.

The chain uses TRBV7-9 and TRBJ2-7; D remains ambiguous. With 2 bases removed from V and 3 bases from J, the gap between germline ends came to 26 bases. The CDR3 loop spans 19 amino acids. Germline CDR1 is SEHNR and CDR2 is FQNEAQ (reference sequence). Here the CDR3 DNA reads TGTGCCAGCAGCTTACGAGTCCCCACGAGATGGCGGTTAGTCTACGAGCAGTACTTC. This gives the protein CASSLRVPTRWRLVYEQYF.

The rearrangement joins TRBV10-3 to TRBJ2-5, with a possible D match to TRBD2 (5 bases). Germline V gene lookup returns CDR1 ENHRY and CDR2 SYGVKD. The V end was cut by 11 bases, the J end by 5 bases, with 27 bases between. The CDR3 loop spans 16 amino acids. The CDR3 region is CAVSTSGHRDMETQYF. Written as DNA, the CDR3 is TGTGCCGTCTCAACCTCGGGTCACCGGGATATGGAGACCCAGTACTTC.

V is TRBV25-1 and J is TRBJ2-7; D gene ambiguous. CDR3 size: 14 residues. The V end was cut by 5 bases, the J end by 0 bases, with 11 bases between. Germline CDR1 is MGHDK and CDR2 is SYGVNS. CDR3 nucleotides: TGTGCCAGCAGTTCCATGGTGAGCTCCTACGAGCAGTACTTC. It translates to CASSSMVSSYEQYF.

The rearrangement joins TRBV5-5 to TRBJ2-3; D possibly corresponds to TRBD2 (6 bases). Germline lookup yields CDR1 SGHKS and CDR2 YYEKEE (reference sequence). The ends were cut back, 4 bases at V and 1 base at J, with 10 bases in the middle. The CDR3 contains 14 residues. CDR3 nucleotides: TGTGCCAGCAGCGGGACTCAGGGCACAGATACGCAGTATTTT. Amino acids: CASSGTQGTDTQYF. The variable domain in full, completed from reference TRBV5-5 and TRBJ2-3, reads DAGVTQSPTHLIKTRGQQVTLRCSPISGHKSVSWYQQVLGQGPQFIFQYYEKEERGRGNFPDRFSARQFPNYSSELNVNALLLGDSALYLCASSGTQGTDTQYFGPGTRLTVL.

The chain carries TRBV7-2 and TRBJ2-1; no reliable D call. There are 14 residues in the CDR3. The germline V gene encodes CDR1 SGHTA and CDR2 FQGNSA. V was trimmed by 5 bases and J by 10 bases, leaving 18 bases between them. CDR3 region: CASSPILPPREQFF. CDR3 DNA sequence: TGTGCCAGCAGCCCCATCCTGCCCCCCAGGGAGCAGTTCTTC. Using reference TRBV7-2 and TRBJ2-1 for the parts outside the CDR3, the full variable domain is GAGVSQSPSNKVTEKGKDVELRCDPISGHTALYWYRQSLGQGLEFLIYFQGNSAPDKSGLPSDRFSAERTGGSVSTLTIQRTQQEDSAVYLCASSPILPPREQFFGPGTRLTVL.

V is TRBV19 and J is TRBJ1-2; 7 bases are a match to TRBD1. V lost 7 bases and J lost 6; bases outside the gene matches: 14. Germline V gives CDR1 LNHDA, CDR2 SQIVND (reference sequence). CDR3 length equals 15 residues. The CDR3 sequence: CASTMGETGNNGYTF. The CDR3 bases are TGTGCCAGTACCATGGGGGAGACAGGGAATAATGGCTACACCTTC.

V usage is TRBV5-6 and J usage is TRBJ1-1; 9 bases are a match to TRBD1. After removal of 1 base from V and 6 bases from J, the junction contained 4 bases not matched to a gene. The CDR3 is made up of 14 amino acids. Germline CDR1 is SGHDT and CDR2 is YYEEEE. The CDR3 DNA reads as TGTGCCAGCAGCTTGAACAGGGGGCTCGCTGAAGCTTTCTTT. Translating gives CASSLNRGLAEAFF.

The chain joins TRBV5-1 to TRBJ2-7, with a tentative D call TRBD1 (6 bases). Per the germline V gene, CDR1 is SGHRS and CDR2 is YFSETQ. This CDR3 contains 14 residues. Trimming pared 4 bases from V and 2 bases from J, leaving 13 bases between. The chain's CDR3 is CASSDPDSPYEQYF. The CDR3 coding sequence is TGCGCCAGCAGCGACCCGGACAGTCCCTACGAGCAGTACTTC. Full variable domain (rest looked up from reference TRBV5-1 and TRBJ2-7): KAGVTQTPRYLIKTRGQQVTLSCSPISGHRSVSWYQQTPGQGLQFLFEYFSETQRNKGNFPGRFSGRQFSNSRSEMNVSTLELGDSALYLCASSDPDSPYEQYFGPGTRLTVT.

This sequence joins TRBV6-1 and TRBJ2-7, with 7 bases matching TRBD1. The trim removed 1 base at V and 3 bases at J, leaving 9 bases unmatched. In germline, CDR1 is MNHNS, CDR2 SASEGT. The CDR3 consists of 16 residues. The CDR3 DNA follows: TGTGCCAGCAGTGAAGTTCATGGACAGGTTTTCTACGAGCAGTACTTC. Translating it yields CASSEVHGQVFYEQYF.

J is TRBJ2-5 and V is TRBV5-1; 7 bases fit TRBD2. The V gene end was trimmed by 0 bases and the J gene end by 5 bases; junction bases not matched to a gene: 13. Germline V gene data show CDR1 as SGHRS and CDR2 as YFSETQ. The CDR3 is made up of 17 amino acids. CDR3 residues: CASSLGVASGPRETQYF. CDR3 nucleotide sequence: TGCGCCAGCAGCTTGGGGGTGGCTAGCGGACCTCGGGAGACCCAGTACTTC.